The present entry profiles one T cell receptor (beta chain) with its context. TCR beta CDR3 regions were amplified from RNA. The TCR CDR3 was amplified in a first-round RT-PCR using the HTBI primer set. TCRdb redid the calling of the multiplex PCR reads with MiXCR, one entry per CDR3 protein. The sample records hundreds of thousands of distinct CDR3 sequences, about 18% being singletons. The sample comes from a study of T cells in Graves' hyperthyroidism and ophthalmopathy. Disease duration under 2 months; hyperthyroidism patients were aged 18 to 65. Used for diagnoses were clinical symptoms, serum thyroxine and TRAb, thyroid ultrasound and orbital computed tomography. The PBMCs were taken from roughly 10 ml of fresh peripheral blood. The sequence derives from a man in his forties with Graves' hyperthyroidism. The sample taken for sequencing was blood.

The CDR3 region has the DNA TGTGCCAGCAGTTATTTAGGGCTAGCCTCTGGGGCCAACGTCCTGACTTTC. Translation gives CASSYLGLASGANVLTF. This chain uses TRBV11-1 with TRBJ2-6; weak D call: TRBD2 (5 bases). CDR1 and CDR2 (germline): SGHAT, FQDESV (reference sequence). The CDR3 extends over 17 amino acids. V lost 6 bases and J 0 bases, leaving 15 bases between the germline ends.